The 2 T cell receptor beta chains given below trace back to one sample, sequenced in a study of T-cell memory formation after mild COVID-19. One entry per CDR3 protein results from TCRdb running MiXCR on the 5' RACE reads. The sample consists of 250,000 to 350,000 distinct CDR3 sequences, around 15% of them appearing once. The source material was PBMCs or a T cell subset sorted from them (not recorded which). Receptors were obtained from a man younger than 35 who had mild COVID-19 (a few samples of this study predate the infection). Cell type and time point are not known.

The V gene is TRBV7-2, the J gene TRBJ2-1; D call uncertain. Trimming left V 5 bases short and J 2 bases short, with 10 bases between. The germline gives CDR1 SGHTA, CDR2 FQGNSA. The CDR3 spans 14 residues. The CDR3 DNA follows: TGTGCCAGCAGCACACCACGACCCTACAATGAGCAGTTCTTC. This codes for CASSTPRPYNEQFF.

This clonotype was picked up many times. This chain links TRBV20-1 with TRBJ1-2; possible D gene TRBD1, 5 bases. CDR1 is DFQATT, CDR2 SNEGSKA, per germline (reference sequence). CDR3 length equals 14 residues. Trimming cost V 2 bases and J 2 bases, with 12 bases left between them. CDR3 nucleotides: TGCAGTGCTAGAACCGAGGGACTGAACTATGGCTACACCTTC. As protein: CSARTEGLNYGYTF.